The next 32 T cell receptor beta chains were all read from a single sample in a study of blood T cell repertoires in COVID-19. Libraries were prepared by immunoSEQ multiplex PCR; TCRdb keeps only in-frame clonotypes and omits some of them. Among more than 200,000 clones listed, over 75% were seen once. The specimen sequenced was peripheral blood. All receptors come from a woman aged 35 to 49 who had recovered from COVID-19.

This clone was found a few times. The chain recombines TRBV19 with TRBJ1-4; a weak D match, TRBD1 (6 bases). CDR3 length: 14 amino acids. V was cut by 2 bases and J by 10 bases, with 14 bases left in between. The germline V gene has CDR1 LNHDA and CDR2 SQIVND (reference sequence). CDR3 amino acids: CASSIYSGRGKLFF. The CDR3 region has the DNA TGTGCCAGTAGTATATATTCCGGCAGGGGAAAACTGTTTTTT.

The chain uses TRBV25-1 and TRBJ2-7; D is perhaps TRBD1 (5 bases). This CDR3 is built from 13 residues. V was cut by 4 bases and J by 3 bases, with 10 bases left in between. Germline CDR1 is MGHDK and CDR2 is SYGVNS. CDR3 in amino acids: CASSVYQGYEQYF. The CDR3 DNA is TGTGCCAGCAGTGTTTACCAGGGCTACGAGCAGTACTTC.

In this sample, this clone turned up once. The CDR3 bases are TGTGCCAGCAGCCTCGAGACAGGGGGCGGCTATGGCTACACCTTC. Translating it yields CASSLETGGGYGYTF. The V and J genes are TRBV7-2 and TRBJ1-2; 10 bases line up with TRBD1. The CDR3 has 15 amino acids. From germline, CDR1 is SGHTA and CDR2 FQGNSA. V dropped 5 bases and J dropped 4; count of bases not matched to a gene: 7.

Only one count was recorded for this clone. The J gene is TRBJ2-5, the V gene TRBV27; 9 nucleotides match TRBD1. The germline V gene has CDR1 MNHEY and CDR2 SMNVEV (reference sequence). V trimming: 6 bases; J trimming: 6 bases; junction bases outside the gene matches: 8. This CDR3 comprises 14 residues. The CDR3 bases are TGTGCCAGCAGCCCTACAGGGGGCATGAAGACCCAGTACTTC. This gives the protein CASSPTGGMKTQYF.

The chain links TRBV4-3 to TRBJ1-2; D is perhaps TRBD1 (6 bases). Deletions cut 4 bases from V and 7 bases from J, with 16 bases between. Germline assignment: CDR1 LGHNA and CDR2 YSLEER. This CDR3 has 14 residues. The CDR3 protein is CASSLKLGAGGYTF. The DNA for the CDR3 is TGCGCCAGCAGCCTGAAACTGGGGGCGGGTGGCTACACCTTC.

This chain links TRBV5-4 with TRBJ1-1; D might be TRBD1 (5 bases). V was shortened by 2 bases and J by 5 bases, with 10 bases between the two germline ends. CDR3 size: 13 residues. Germline CDR1 and CDR2: SGHNT and YYREEE (reference sequence). CDR3 sequence (DNA): TGTGCCAGCAGCTTTCGGGGGGGGACTGAAGCTTTCTTT. The encoded protein is CASSFRGGTEAFF.

The chain uses TRBV7-3 and TRBJ2-2; 7 bases map to TRBD2. J gave up 2 bases and V 2 bases, and 2 bases lay outside the gene matches. The CDR3 sequence is 15 residues long. Per germline, CDR1 SGHTA and CDR2 FQGTGA. CDR3 region: CASSLLAANTGELFF. CDR3 coding DNA: TGTGCCAGCAGCTTACTAGCGGCTAACACCGGGGAGCTGTTTTTT. Complete variable domain (other parts from reference TRBV7-3 and TRBJ2-2): GAGVSQTPSNKVTEKGKYVELRCDPISGHTALYWYRQSLGQGPEFLIYFQGTGAADDSGLPNDRFFAVRPEGSVSTLKIQRTERGDSAVYLCASSLLAANTGELFFGEGSRLTVL.

V gene TRBV18 combines with J gene TRBJ1-4; 8 nucleotides agree with TRBD1. The germline gives CDR1 KGHSH, CDR2 LQKENI. The CDR3 runs to 16 residues. V shed 8 bases, J shed 1 base, and the junction held 9 bases outside the gene matches. CDR3 bases: TGTGCCAGCCATCGACAGGGGTCGTTAACTAATGAAAAACTGTTTTTT. This codes for CASHRQGSLTNEKLFF.

The CDR3 sequence: CASSQAGLGGGELFF. Here the CDR3 DNA reads TGCGCCAGCAGCCAAGCGGGACTAGGAGGAGGGGAGCTGTTTTTT. The chain is built from TRBV4-1 and TRBJ2-2; TRBD2 matches at 8 bases. Germline V gives CDR1 MGHRA, CDR2 YSYEKL. J gave up 8 bases and V 1 base, and 6 bases lay outside the gene matches. The CDR3 has 15 residues.

V is TRBV27 and J is TRBJ2-5; 13 positions match TRBD2. Germline CDR1 MNHEY, CDR2 SMNVEV (reference sequence). The J segment lost 4 bases and the V segment lost 4 bases, leaving 6 bases of the junction unmatched. This CDR3 spans 16 amino acids. CDR3 region: CASSSWTSGGGETQYF. The CDR3 DNA is TGTGCCAGCAGTTCCTGGACTAGCGGGGGAGGAGAGACCCAGTACTTC.

The V call is TRBV4-3, the J call TRBJ1-3; tentatively, D is TRBD1 (5 bases). CDR1 LGHNA and CDR2 YSLEER come from the germline V gene. This CDR3 spans 16 amino acids. Trimming cost V 3 bases and J 5 bases, with 17 bases left between them. Written as DNA, the CDR3 is TGCGCCAGCAGCCAGGCCCTGACAGTCGGTAGAAACACCATATATTTT. Its protein is CASSQALTVGRNTIYF.

This chain joins TRBV3-1 (or the pseudogene TRBV3-2) and TRBJ2-1, with 7 nucleotides matching TRBD2. The junction had 6 bases not matched to a gene; V was cut back by 1 base and J by 9 bases. CDR3 length: 14 amino acids. Germline CDR1 reads LGHDT; CDR2 reads YNNKEL (reference sequence). The CDR3 loop is CASSQAHLAGEQFF. DNA of the CDR3: TGTGCCAGCAGCCAAGCTCATTTAGCGGGTGAGCAGTTCTTC.

The chain recombines TRBV28 with TRBJ1-2; a weak D match, TRBD1 (5 bases). This CDR3 region has 14 residues. The germline gives CDR1 MDHEN, CDR2 SYDVKM. V was pared by 2 bases and J by 8 bases, with 15 bases between. CDR3 DNA sequence: TGTGCCAGCAGTTTAGGCCTCCGGGACTGGGGCTACACCTTC. It specifies CASSLGLRDWGYTF.

This chain joins TRBV11-2 and TRBJ1-4; D unresolved. The CDR3 spans 14 residues. CDR1 is SGHAT, CDR2 FQNNGV, per germline. The V end was cut by 8 bases, the J end by 7 bases, with 17 bases between. The CDR3 DNA is TGTGCCAGCCGGAGGTTCGGGGAGGGTGAAAAACTGTTTTTT. As protein: CASRRFGEGEKLFF.

This clone has just one count. This chain uses TRBV2 with TRBJ2-5; possibly TRBD1 for D (5 bases). Trimming took 4 bases from V and 3 from J, leaving 9 bases between them. In germline, CDR1 is SNHLY, CDR2 FYNNEI. The CDR3 sequence is 13 residues long. The CDR3 nucleotides are TGTGCCAGCAGTGGACAGTGGAAAGAGACCCAGTACTTC. Translation: CASSGQWKETQYF.

The chain employs TRBV9 and TRBJ2-7, with TRBD2 matching over 8 bases. CDR1 SGDLS and CDR2 YYNGEE come from the germline V gene. The ends lost 3 bases at V and 3 bases at J; junction bases unmatched: 5. The CDR3 has 14 amino acids. The CDR3 spells CASSEAGTSYEQYF. The CDR3 bases are TGTGCCAGCAGCGAAGCCGGGACTAGCTACGAGCAGTACTTC.

CDR3 coding DNA: TGCAGTGCTAGTGGATCCACGGTGCCCGCTTTCTTC. Protein sequence: CSASGSTVPAFF. This chain connects TRBV20-1 to TRBJ2-1, with no clear D. Trimming removed 3 bases at V and 16 bases at J, with 19 bases between. Germline values: CDR1 DFQATT, CDR2 SNEGSKA (reference sequence). The CDR3 has 12 residues.

The CDR3 region is CASSQEWEGNGYTF. The CDR3, as DNA: TGTGCCAGCAGCCAAGAGTGGGAGGGAAATGGCTACACCTTC. The chain links TRBV4-2 to TRBJ1-2; no firm D call. Germline V lookup: CDR1 LGHNA, CDR2 YNFKEQ. The V end lost 0 bases, the J end lost 6 bases, and 11 bases lay between the germline ends. This CDR3 is built from 14 residues.

V usage is TRBV5-4 and J usage is TRBJ2-5; TRBD2 matches at 8 bases. Losses at the gene ends were 4 bases for V and 1 base for J; bases not matched to a gene: 15. CDR1 is SGHNT, CDR2 YYREEE, per germline (reference sequence). CDR3 length equals 18 residues. CDR3: CASSLGVLAENPQETQYF. CDR3 coding DNA: TGTGCCAGCAGCCTAGGGGTACTAGCGGAGAACCCCCAAGAGACCCAGTACTTC.

The V and J genes are TRBV5-6 and TRBJ2-5, with D possibly being TRBD1 (5 bases). The germline V and J ends were trimmed by 3 bases and 4 bases, with 7 bases remaining between them. The V gene's germline CDR1 is SGHDT and CDR2 YYEEEE. The CDR3 sequence is 12 residues long. CDR3: CASSSGIETQYF. In nucleotides, the CDR3 is TGTGCCAGCAGCTCAGGGATAGAGACCCAGTACTTC.

This chain connects TRBV7-9 to TRBJ2-5; 7 nucleotides line up with TRBD1. Losses at the gene ends were 4 bases for V and 4 bases for J; bases not matched to a gene: 6. The length of the CDR3 is 14 residues. Germline loops: CDR1 SEHNR, CDR2 FQNEAQ (reference sequence). Here the CDR3 reads CASSSATGRETQYF. CDR3 DNA sequence: TGTGCCAGCAGCTCCGCGACAGGGAGAGAGACCCAGTACTTC.

The chain has TRBV7-3 and TRBJ2-5; 8 nucleotides agree with TRBD2. The CDR3 is made up of 14 amino acids. Germline-derived CDR1 and CDR2 are SGHTA and FQGTGA. J gave up 5 bases and V 2 bases, and 4 bases lay outside the gene matches. CDR3 nucleotides: TGTGCCAGCAGCTTAGGCGGGGGGAAGGAGACCCAGTACTTC. It is translated as CASSLGGGKETQYF.

The J gene is TRBJ2-6, the V gene TRBV5-4; D remains unclear. The CDR3 contains 14 residues. Germline V gives CDR1 SGHNT, CDR2 YYREEE (reference sequence). The ends were cut back, 4 bases at V and 4 bases at J, with 9 bases in the middle. CDR3 loop: CASSLDSGANVLTF. The DNA for the CDR3 is TGTGCCAGCAGCCTGGATTCGGGGGCCAACGTCCTGACTTTC.

The CDR3 protein is CASSSWTSGRRSDEQFF. CDR3 sequence (DNA): TGTGCCAGCAGTTCCTGGACTAGCGGGAGAAGGAGCGATGAGCAGTTCTTC. The chain recombines TRBV6-2 or TRBV6-3 with TRBJ2-1; 13 positions match TRBD2. The CDR3 is 17 residues long. Germline CDR1 reads MNHEY; CDR2 reads SVGEGT. The trim removed 4 bases at V and 8 bases at J, leaving 11 bases unmatched.

The chain couples TRBV6-5 to TRBJ2-7; 14 bases are shared with TRBD2. The CDR3 has 15 residues. The germline CDR1 and CDR2 sequences are MNHEY and SVGAGI. The junction had 8 bases not matched to a gene; V was cut back by 6 bases and J by 7 bases. CDR3 coding DNA: TGTGCCAGCAGCTCTACCGGACTAGCGGGAGGTGAGCAGTACTTC. This encodes CASSSTGLAGGEQYF.

V and J are TRBV7-6 and TRBJ2-2; tentatively, D is TRBD1 (6 bases). Between the trimmed V and J ends, which lost 3 bases and 6 bases, there was a span of 8 bases. The germline CDR1 and CDR2 sequences are SGHVS and FNYEAQ. The CDR3 is 13 amino acids. This chain's CDR3 is CASSLTGPGELFF. In nucleotides, the CDR3 is TGTGCCAGCAGCTTGACAGGTCCCGGGGAGCTGTTTTTT.

J is TRBJ1-1 and V is TRBV19; D is uncertain. The CDR3 has 17 residues. From germline, CDR1 is LNHDA and CDR2 SQIVND (reference sequence). V lost 5 bases and J lost 2, with 21 bases in between. CDR3 loop: CASSRRSSGPRNTEAFF. In nucleotides, the CDR3 is TGTGCCAGTAGTCGGAGGTCGAGTGGACCGAGAAACACTGAAGCTTTCTTT.

This clone was seen a handful of times. This chain joins TRBV4-3 and TRBJ1-1; unclear D gene. V gave up 0 bases and J gave up 1 base, with 9 bases separating them. The germline CDR1 and CDR2 sequences are LGHNA and YSLEER. The CDR3 has 15 amino acids. CDR3 bases: TGCGCCAGCAGCCAAGATTCAGCAGGGAACACTGAAGCTTTCTTT. This gives the protein CASSQDSAGNTEAFF.

The genes are TRBV7-9 and TRBJ1-5; D is possibly TRBD1 (5 bases). The germline gives CDR1 SEHNR, CDR2 FQNEAQ (reference sequence). The CDR3 is 17 amino acids. V was clipped by 1 base and J by 4 bases, with 17 bases between them. The CDR3 protein is CASSLEGRVEGNQPQHF. The CDR3 DNA reads as TGTGCCAGCAGCTTAGAAGGCAGGGTGGAGGGAAATCAGCCCCAGCATTTT.

The chain joins TRBV12-3 or TRBV12-4 to TRBJ2-2; no clear D. V shed 5 bases and J shed 5 bases, with 6 bases lying between them. The CDR3 has 12 residues. CDR3 sequence reads: CASSLGTGELFF. DNA of the CDR3: TGTGCCAGCAGTCTCGGGACCGGGGAGCTGTTTTTT.

The CDR3 sequence is CASSLGATGGSPLHF. CDR3 coding DNA: TGTGCCAGCAGCCTTGGCGCGACAGGGGGTTCACCCCTCCACTTT. The V call is TRBV27, the J call TRBJ1-6; 9 positions match TRBD1. Germline CDR1 reads MNHEY; CDR2 reads SMNVEV (reference sequence). Unmatched junction bases numbered 9, after V lost 6 bases and J lost 9 bases. CDR3 size: 15 residues.

The V gene is TRBV19, the J gene TRBJ2-2, with D maybe TRBD2 (5 bases). Germline V gene data show CDR1 as LNHDA and CDR2 as SQIVND (reference sequence). The V and J ends lost 7 bases and 0 bases respectively, with 12 bases between them. The CDR3 is made up of 15 amino acids. This chain's CDR3 is CASTSGKSNTGELFF. The CDR3 DNA is TGTGCCAGTACCTCGGGGAAATCGAACACCGGGGAGCTGTTTTTT.